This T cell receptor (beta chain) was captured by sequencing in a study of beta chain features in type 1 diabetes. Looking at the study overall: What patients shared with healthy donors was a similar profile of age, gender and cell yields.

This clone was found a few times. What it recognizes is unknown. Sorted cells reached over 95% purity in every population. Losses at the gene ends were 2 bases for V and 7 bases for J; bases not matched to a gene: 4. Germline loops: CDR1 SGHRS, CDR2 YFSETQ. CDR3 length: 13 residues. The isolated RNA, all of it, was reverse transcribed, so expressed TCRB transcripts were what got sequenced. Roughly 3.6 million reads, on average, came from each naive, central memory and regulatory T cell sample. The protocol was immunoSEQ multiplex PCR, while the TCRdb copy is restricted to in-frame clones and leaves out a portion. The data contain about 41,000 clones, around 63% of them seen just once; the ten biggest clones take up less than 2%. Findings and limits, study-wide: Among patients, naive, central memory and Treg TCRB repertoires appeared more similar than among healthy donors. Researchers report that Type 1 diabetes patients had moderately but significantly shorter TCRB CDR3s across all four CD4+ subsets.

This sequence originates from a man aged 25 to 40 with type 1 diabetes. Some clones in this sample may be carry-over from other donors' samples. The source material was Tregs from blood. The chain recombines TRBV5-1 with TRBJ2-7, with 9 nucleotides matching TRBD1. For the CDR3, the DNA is TGCGCCAGCAGCTTAAACAGGGGGCTTGAGCAGTACTTC. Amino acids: CASSLNRGLEQYF.